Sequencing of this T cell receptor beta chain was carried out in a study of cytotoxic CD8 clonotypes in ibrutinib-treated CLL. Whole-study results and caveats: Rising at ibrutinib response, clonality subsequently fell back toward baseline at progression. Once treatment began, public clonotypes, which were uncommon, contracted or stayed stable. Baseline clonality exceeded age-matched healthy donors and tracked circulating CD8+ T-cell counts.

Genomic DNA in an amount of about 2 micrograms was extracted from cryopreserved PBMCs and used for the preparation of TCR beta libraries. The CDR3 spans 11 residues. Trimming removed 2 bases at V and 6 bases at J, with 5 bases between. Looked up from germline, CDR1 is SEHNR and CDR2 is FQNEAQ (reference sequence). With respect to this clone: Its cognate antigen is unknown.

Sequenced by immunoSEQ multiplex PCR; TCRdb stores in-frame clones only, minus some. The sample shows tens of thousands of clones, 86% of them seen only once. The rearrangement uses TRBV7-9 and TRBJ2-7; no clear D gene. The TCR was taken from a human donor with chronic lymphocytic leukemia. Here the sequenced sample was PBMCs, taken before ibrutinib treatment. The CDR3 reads CASSLSSEQYF. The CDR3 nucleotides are TGTGCCAGCAGCTTATCTTCCGAGCAGTACTTC.